The 20 T cell receptor beta chains below were found in one sample sequenced in a study of blood T cell repertoires in COVID-19. Assay: immunoSEQ multiplex PCR; the TCRdb copy retains only in-frame clones and omits some. Among fewer than 250,000 clones listed, around four fifths were seen once. Specimen: peripheral blood. The receptors were sampled from a woman older than 75 with acute or convalescent COVID-19.

This clone was counted between two and nine times. V is TRBV5-1 and J is TRBJ1-4; tentative D call: TRBD1 (6 bases). CDR1 is SGHRS and CDR2 is YFSETQ in the germline V gene. Trimming stripped 3 bases from V and 8 bases from J, with 11 bases between. The CDR3 loop spans 13 amino acids. The CDR3, as DNA: TGCGCCAGCAGCTCACAGGGAGCGGAAAAACTGTTTTTT. It encodes CASSSQGAEKLFF.

This chain connects TRBV7-2 to TRBJ1-1; D perhaps matches TRBD1 (5 bases). The CDR3 has 14 residues. Germline V gives CDR1 SGHTA, CDR2 FQGNSA. V was pared by 4 bases and J by 4 bases, with 13 bases between. CDR3: CASSSQGLGTEAFF. In DNA form, the CDR3 reads TGTGCCAGCAGCTCTCAGGGCCTGGGCACTGAAGCTTTCTTT.

The genes are TRBV9 and TRBJ2-1, with 7 bases matching TRBD1. V shed 2 bases and J 4 bases; nucleotides not matched to a gene: 6. The CDR3 length is 15 residues. Per the germline V gene, CDR1 is SGDLS and CDR2 is YYNGEE. The CDR3 DNA reads as TGTGCCAGCAGCGTGGGACAGTTACCTTACAATGAGCAGTTCTTC. Translating it yields CASSVGQLPYNEQFF.

This clone was counted a single time. The chain has TRBV14 and TRBJ1-6; weak D call: TRBD1 (5 bases). Trimming removed 4 bases from V and 9 bases from J, with 19 bases in between. Germline loops: CDR1 SGHDN, CDR2 FVKESK. The CDR3 is 16 amino acids. CDR3 region: CASSPGRGYLGSPLHF. The DNA for the CDR3 is TGTGCCAGCAGCCCCGGACGGGGGTACTTGGGTTCACCCCTCCACTTT.

This chain connects TRBV2 to TRBJ2-1; D is unclear. CDR1 and CDR2 (germline): SNHLY, FYNNEI. V shed 3 bases and J shed 0 bases, with 18 bases lying between them. The CDR3 totals 18 residues. The CDR3 here is CASSDEGVYLSSYNEQFF. DNA for the CDR3: TGTGCCAGCAGTGATGAAGGAGTATACCTTAGCTCCTACAATGAGCAGTTCTTC. Drawing the rest from reference TRBV2 and TRBJ2-1, the complete variable domain is EPEVTQTPSHQVTQMGQEVILRCVPISNHLYFYWYRQILGQKVEFLVSFYNNEISEKSEIFDDQFSVERPDGSNFTLKIRSTKLEDSAMYFCASSDEGVYLSSYNEQFFGPGTRLTVL.

Here the CDR3 reads CASSRSTSGSGETQYF. The DNA of the CDR3 is TGTGCCAGCAGTCGCTCGACTAGCGGGAGTGGAGAGACCCAGTACTTC. The chain carries TRBV4-2 and TRBJ2-5; 12 bases fit TRBD2. The CDR3 is 16 amino acids. Trimming took 6 bases from V and 4 from J; bases not matched to a gene: 9. The germline V gene encodes CDR1 LGHNA and CDR2 YNFKEQ.

Of note for this clone: A much larger clone differs from this one at a single base, so this may be a read error. The chain couples TRBV5-4 to TRBJ2-7; TRBD1 aligns across 9 bases. Germline lookup yields CDR1 SGHNT and CDR2 YYREEE (reference sequence). Trimming at V came to 0 bases and at J to 2 bases, leaving 0 bases not matched to a gene. CDR3 size: 14 residues. The CDR3 DNA sequence: TGTGCCAGCAGCTTGGGACAGGGGGCCTACGAGCAGTACTTC. This translates into CASSLGQGAYEQYF. The complete variable domain, with remaining parts taken from reference TRBV5-4 and TRBJ2-7, reads ETGVTQSPTHLIKTRGQQVTLRCSSQSGHNTVSWYQQALGQGPQFIFQYYREEENGRGNFPPRFSGLQFPNYSSELNVNALELDDSALYLCASSLGQGAYEQYFGPGTRLTVT.

The J gene is TRBJ1-1, the V gene TRBV6-5, with TRBD1 as a possible D gene (5 bases). The germline gives CDR1 MNHEY, CDR2 SVGAGI. The V gene lost 6 bases and the J gene lost 1 base, with 9 bases spanning the gap. The CDR3 runs 13 residues. Here the CDR3 reads CASRSQGNTEAFF. The CDR3 DNA sequence: TGTGCCAGCAGGAGTCAGGGGAACACTGAAGCTTTCTTT.

The V call is TRBV29-1, the J call TRBJ1-1; TRBD1 is a possible D gene (6 bases). Germline V gene lookup returns CDR1 SQVTM and CDR2 ANQGSEA. Trimming took off 7 bases at V and 0 bases at J, with 12 bases between the two ends. The CDR3 extends over 13 amino acids. In nucleotides, the CDR3 is TGCAGCGGCGGACAGTTCATGAACACTGAAGCTTTCTTT. It codes for CSGGQFMNTEAFF.

This chain uses TRBV4-2 with TRBJ1-2, with 8 nucleotides matching TRBD1. Germline V gives CDR1 LGHNA, CDR2 YNFKEQ. This CDR3 region has 15 residues. The V and J ends lost 0 bases and 4 bases, in that order; junction bases with no gene match: 4. The DNA of the CDR3 is TGTGCCAGCAGCCAAGATCGGACAGGGCTCTATGGCTACACCTTC. It codes for CASSQDRTGLYGYTF.

This clone was seen a handful of times. The V and J genes are TRBV6-6 and TRBJ2-7, with D possibly matching TRBD1 (6 bases). CDR3 size: 14 residues. The germline CDR1 and CDR2 sequences are MNHNY and SVGAGI (reference sequence). V lost 2 bases and J lost 3, with 11 bases in between. The CDR3 reads CASSYEGVSYEQYF. The CDR3 region has the DNA TGTGCCAGCAGTTACGAGGGGGTTAGCTACGAGCAGTACTTC.

This clone was picked up one time. The CDR3 loop is CASSYSKQGNYGYTF. DNA for the CDR3: TGTGCCAGCAGTTACTCGAAACAGGGGAACTATGGCTACACCTTC. The chain carries TRBV6-5 and TRBJ1-2; 7 nucleotides line up with TRBD1. With 0 bases clipped from V and 2 bases from J, the junction kept 3 bases outside the gene matches. CDR1 and CDR2 (germline): MNHEY, SVGAGI. This CDR3 has 15 residues.

The chain employs TRBV4-3 and TRBJ2-1; 9 nucleotides line up with TRBD2. The trim removed 0 bases at V and 7 bases at J, leaving 10 bases unmatched. The CDR3 extends over 17 amino acids. Looked up from germline, CDR1 is LGHNA and CDR2 is YSLEER. CDR3 region: CASSQDLQRGARNEQFF. Here the CDR3 DNA reads TGCGCCAGCAGCCAAGATCTACAGCGGGGGGCTCGAAATGAGCAGTTCTTC.

About this clone: At one end the junction does not follow the germline gene, possibly because of a read error. This CDR3 reads CASSLTLAGGGETQYF. DNA for the CDR3: TGTGCTAGCAGCTTAACACTAGCGGGAGGGGGAGAGACCCAGTACTTC. The V and J genes are TRBV7-7 and TRBJ2-5, with 13 bases fitting TRBD2. The CDR3 totals 16 residues. Germline lookup yields CDR1 SSHAT and CDR2 FNYEAQ (reference sequence).

V and J are TRBV2 and TRBJ1-5, with D hard to call. CDR1 and CDR2 (germline): SNHLY, FYNNEI. The length of the CDR3 is 14 residues. Trimming cost V 7 bases and J 0 bases, with 10 bases left between them. The chain's CDR3 is CASIPQYSNQPQHF. The CDR3 coding sequence is TGTGCCAGCATTCCGCAGTATAGCAATCAGCCCCAGCATTTT.

V and J are TRBV7-2 and TRBJ1-1; 12 nucleotides line up with TRBD1. Germline CDR1 and CDR2: SGHTA and FQGNSA. CDR3 length: 16 residues. The junction had 9 bases not matched to a gene; V was cut back by 5 bases and J by 5 bases. This CDR3 is CASSPGQGASGTEAFF. CDR3 sequence (DNA): TGTGCCAGCAGCCCGGGACAGGGGGCAAGTGGTACTGAAGCTTTCTTT.

The CDR3 spells CASIGTGQYEQYF. The CDR3 nucleotides are TGTGCCAGCATAGGGACAGGGCAGTACGAGCAGTACTTC. The V gene is TRBV6-5, the J gene TRBJ2-7; 9 nucleotides align to TRBD1. The CDR3 loop spans 13 amino acids. V shed 7 bases and J 4 bases; nucleotides not matched to a gene: 5. Per germline, CDR1 MNHEY and CDR2 SVGAGI.

This chain uses TRBV5-1 with TRBJ2-5; perhaps TRBD1 as D (7 bases). From germline, CDR1 is SGHRS and CDR2 YFSETQ. CDR3 length equals 14 residues. V was clipped by 0 bases and J by 5 bases, with 11 bases between them. The CDR3 is CASSLGRGVETQYF. The DNA for the CDR3 is TGCGCCAGCAGCTTGGGCAGGGGGGTTGAGACCCAGTACTTC.

V and J are TRBV27 and TRBJ2-1; maybe TRBD2 (5 bases). Germline V gene lookup returns CDR1 MNHEY and CDR2 SMNVEV (reference sequence). Trimming stripped 5 bases from V and 4 bases from J, with 12 bases between. The length of the CDR3 is 14 residues. The CDR3 sequence is CASSPRTRYNEQFF. The CDR3, as DNA: TGTGCCAGCAGTCCCCGTACTAGATACAATGAGCAGTTCTTC.

This clone was detected only once. The chain is built from TRBV18 and TRBJ1-5, with D tentatively TRBD1 (6 bases). Trimming took 1 base from V and 0 from J, leaving 10 bases between them. The V gene's germline CDR1 is KGHSH and CDR2 LQKENI. The CDR3 sequence is 16 residues long. The CDR3 sequence is CASSPRGGRSNQPQHF. For the CDR3, the DNA is TGTGCCAGCTCACCACGAGGGGGTCGTAGCAATCAGCCCCAGCATTTT.